This T cell receptor beta chain came from a study of siplizumab effects on memory and regulatory T cells. This CDR3 is 15 amino acids long. Germline lookup yields CDR1 SGDLS and CDR2 YYNGEE. J lost 4 bases, V lost 0 bases, and 7 bases had no gene match. Profiled with immunoSEQ multiplex PCR; TCRdb holds only in-frame clones, not every one. The repertoire includes approximately 50,000 clones, nearly 95% of them detected once, and about 15% sits in the top ten. The TCR comes from a human donor in good health. The genes are TRBV9 and TRBJ2-7; 7 nucleotides match TRBD1. Sequencing was done on a sample of CD8+ T cells sorted from blood. This CDR3 reads CASSVADRDFYEQYF. DNA of the CDR3: TGTGCCAGCAGCGTAGCAGACAGGGATTTTTACGAGCAGTACTTC. The entire variable domain, with the rest obtained from reference TRBV9 and TRBJ2-7, is as follows: DSGVTQTPKHLITATGQRVTLRCSPRSGDLSVYWYQQSLDQGLQFLIQYYNGEERAKGNILERFSAQQFPDLHSELNLSSLELGDSALYFCASSVADRDFYEQYFGPGTRLTVT.